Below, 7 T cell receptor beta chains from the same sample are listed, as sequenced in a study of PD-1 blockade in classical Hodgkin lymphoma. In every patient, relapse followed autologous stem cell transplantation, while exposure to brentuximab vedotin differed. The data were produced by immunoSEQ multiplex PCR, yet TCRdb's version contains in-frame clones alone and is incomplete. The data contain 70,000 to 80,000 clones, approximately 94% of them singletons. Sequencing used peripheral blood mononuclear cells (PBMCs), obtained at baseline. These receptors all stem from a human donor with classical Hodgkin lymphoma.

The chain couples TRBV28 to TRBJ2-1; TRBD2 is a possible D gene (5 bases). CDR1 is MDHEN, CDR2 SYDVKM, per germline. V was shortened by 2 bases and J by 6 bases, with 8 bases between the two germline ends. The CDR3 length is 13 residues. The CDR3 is CASSLLALNEQFF. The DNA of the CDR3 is TGTGCCAGCAGTTTACTAGCCCTCAATGAGCAGTTCTTC.

CDR3 sequence: CSVEDPNLAGGSYNEQFF. CDR3 coding DNA: TGCAGCGTTGAAGACCCCAATTTAGCGGGGGGCTCCTACAATGAGCAGTTCTTC. The genes are TRBV29-1 and TRBJ2-1, with 10 nucleotides matching TRBD2. The V gene end was trimmed by 0 bases and the J gene end by 0 bases; junction bases not matched to a gene: 8. This CDR3 spans 18 amino acids. Per the germline V gene, CDR1 is SQVTM and CDR2 is ANQGSEA.

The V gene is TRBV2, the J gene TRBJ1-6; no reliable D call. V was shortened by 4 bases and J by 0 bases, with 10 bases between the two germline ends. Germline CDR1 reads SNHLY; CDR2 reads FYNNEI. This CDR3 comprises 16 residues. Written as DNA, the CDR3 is TGTGCCAGCAGTGCTGAAGGGAGCTCCTATAATTCACCCCTCCACTTT. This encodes CASSAEGSSYNSPLHF.

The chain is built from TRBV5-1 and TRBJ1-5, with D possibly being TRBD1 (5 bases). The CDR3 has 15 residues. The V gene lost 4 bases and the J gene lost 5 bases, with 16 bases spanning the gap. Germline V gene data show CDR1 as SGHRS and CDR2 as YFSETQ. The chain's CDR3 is CASSPAGGGDQPQHF. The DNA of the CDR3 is TGCGCCAGCAGCCCTGCTGGGGGAGGGGATCAGCCCCAGCATTTT.

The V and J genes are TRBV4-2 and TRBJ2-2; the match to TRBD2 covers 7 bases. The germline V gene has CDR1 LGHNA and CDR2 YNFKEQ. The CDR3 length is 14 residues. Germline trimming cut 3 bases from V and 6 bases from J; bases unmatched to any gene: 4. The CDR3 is CASSQTSNSGELFF. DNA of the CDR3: TGTGCCAGCAGCCAGACTAGCAATTCCGGGGAGCTGTTTTTT.

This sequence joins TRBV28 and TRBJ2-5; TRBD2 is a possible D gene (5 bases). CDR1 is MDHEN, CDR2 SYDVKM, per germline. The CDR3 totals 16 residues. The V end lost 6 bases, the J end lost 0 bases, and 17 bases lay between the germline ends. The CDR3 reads CASSSGSPLYQETQYF. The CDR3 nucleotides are TGTGCCAGCAGCTCGGGGAGCCCCCTTTACCAAGAGACCCAGTACTTC.

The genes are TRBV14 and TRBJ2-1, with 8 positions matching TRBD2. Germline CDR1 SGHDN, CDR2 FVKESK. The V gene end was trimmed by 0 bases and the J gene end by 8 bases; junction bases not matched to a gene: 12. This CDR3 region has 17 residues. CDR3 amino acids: CASSQDLAGMLGDEQFF. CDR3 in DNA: TGTGCCAGCAGCCAAGATTTAGCGGGGATGTTGGGTGATGAGCAGTTCTTC.